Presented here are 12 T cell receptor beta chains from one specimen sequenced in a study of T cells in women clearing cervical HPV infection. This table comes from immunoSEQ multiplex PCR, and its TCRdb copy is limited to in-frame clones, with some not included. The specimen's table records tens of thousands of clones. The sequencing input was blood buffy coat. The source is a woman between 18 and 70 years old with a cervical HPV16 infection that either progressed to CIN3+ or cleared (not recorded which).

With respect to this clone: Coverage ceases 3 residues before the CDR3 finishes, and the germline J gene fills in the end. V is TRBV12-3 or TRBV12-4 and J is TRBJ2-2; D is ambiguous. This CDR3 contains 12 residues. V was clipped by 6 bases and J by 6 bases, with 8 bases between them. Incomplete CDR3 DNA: TGTGCCAGCAGAACCCCGGCCGGGGAG. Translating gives CASRTPAGE. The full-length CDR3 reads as CASRTPAGELFF.

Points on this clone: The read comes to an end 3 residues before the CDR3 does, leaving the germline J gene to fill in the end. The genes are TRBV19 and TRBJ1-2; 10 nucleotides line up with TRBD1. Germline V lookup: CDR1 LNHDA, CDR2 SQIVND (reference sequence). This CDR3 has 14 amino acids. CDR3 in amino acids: CASSYPRQGADYTF. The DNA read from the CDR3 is TGTGCCAGTAGTTACCCGAGACAGGGGGCGGAC.

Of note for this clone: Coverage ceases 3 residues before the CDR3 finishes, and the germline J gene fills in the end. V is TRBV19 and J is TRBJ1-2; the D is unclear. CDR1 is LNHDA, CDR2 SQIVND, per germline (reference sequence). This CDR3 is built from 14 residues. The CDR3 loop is CASSIIAGPYDYTF. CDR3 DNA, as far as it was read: TGTGCCAGTAGTATCATAGCGGGCCCCTACGAC.

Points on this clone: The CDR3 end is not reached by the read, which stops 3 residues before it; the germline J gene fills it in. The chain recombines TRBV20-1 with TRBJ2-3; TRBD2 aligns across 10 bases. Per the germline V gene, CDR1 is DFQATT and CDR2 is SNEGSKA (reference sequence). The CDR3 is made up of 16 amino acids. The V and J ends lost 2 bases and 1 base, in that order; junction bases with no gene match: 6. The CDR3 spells CSARRAGGYRTDTQYF. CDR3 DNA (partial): TGCAGTGCTAGACGAGCGGGGGGGTACCGCACAGATACG.

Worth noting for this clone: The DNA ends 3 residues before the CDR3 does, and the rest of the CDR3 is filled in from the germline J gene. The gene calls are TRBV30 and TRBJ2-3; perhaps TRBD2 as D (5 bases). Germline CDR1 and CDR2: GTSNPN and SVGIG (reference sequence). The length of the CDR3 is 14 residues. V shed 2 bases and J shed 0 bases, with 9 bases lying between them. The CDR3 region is CAWSRGPSTDTQYF. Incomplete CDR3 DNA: TGTGCCTGGAGTAGAGGGCCTAGCACAGATACG.

CDR3 DNA (partial): TGTGCCAGTAGTATTGGTCTAGCGGGGGGTGAGACC. Translating gives CASSIGLAGGET. Given in full, the CDR3 is CASSIGLAGGETQYF. This chain links TRBV19 with TRBJ2-5; TRBD2 matches at 11 bases. The read comes to an end 3 residues before the CDR3 does, leaving the germline J gene to fill in the end. V lost 3 bases to trimming and J lost 5 bases; unmatched junction nucleotides: 5. Germline values: CDR1 LNHDA, CDR2 SQIVND (reference sequence). This CDR3 region has 15 residues.

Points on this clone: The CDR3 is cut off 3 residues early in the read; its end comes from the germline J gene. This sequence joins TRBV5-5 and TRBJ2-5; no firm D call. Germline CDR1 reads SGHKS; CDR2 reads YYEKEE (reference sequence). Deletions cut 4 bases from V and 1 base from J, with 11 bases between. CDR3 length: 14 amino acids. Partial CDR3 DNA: TGTGCCAGCAGCAAGACACCGATCCAAGAGACC. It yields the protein CASSKTPIQET. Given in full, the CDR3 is CASSKTPIQETQYF.

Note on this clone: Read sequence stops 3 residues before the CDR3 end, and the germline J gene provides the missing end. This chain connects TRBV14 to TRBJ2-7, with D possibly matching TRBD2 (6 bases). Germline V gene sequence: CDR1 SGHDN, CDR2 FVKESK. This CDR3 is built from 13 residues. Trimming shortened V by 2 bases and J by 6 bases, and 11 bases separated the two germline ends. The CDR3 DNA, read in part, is TGTGCCAGCAGCCAAAGGAAGGGACTCGAG. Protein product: CASSQRKGLE. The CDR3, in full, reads CASSQRKGLEQYF.

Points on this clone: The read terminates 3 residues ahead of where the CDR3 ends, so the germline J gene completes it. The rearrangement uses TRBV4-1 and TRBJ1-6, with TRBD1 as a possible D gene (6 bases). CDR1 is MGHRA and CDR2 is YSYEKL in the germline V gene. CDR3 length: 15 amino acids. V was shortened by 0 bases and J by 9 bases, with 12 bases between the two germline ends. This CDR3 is CASSQDTTGISPLHF. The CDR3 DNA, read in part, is TGCGCCAGCAGCCAAGATACTACAGGGATTTCACCC.

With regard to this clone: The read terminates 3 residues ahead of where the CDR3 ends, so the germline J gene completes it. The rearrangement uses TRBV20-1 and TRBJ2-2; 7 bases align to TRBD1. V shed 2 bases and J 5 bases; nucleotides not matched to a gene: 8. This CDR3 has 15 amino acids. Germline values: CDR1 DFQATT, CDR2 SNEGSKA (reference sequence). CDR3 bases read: TGCAGTGCTAGACGTACCCCAGGGGGAACCGGGGAG. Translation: CSARRTPGGTGE. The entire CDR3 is CSARRTPGGTGELFF.

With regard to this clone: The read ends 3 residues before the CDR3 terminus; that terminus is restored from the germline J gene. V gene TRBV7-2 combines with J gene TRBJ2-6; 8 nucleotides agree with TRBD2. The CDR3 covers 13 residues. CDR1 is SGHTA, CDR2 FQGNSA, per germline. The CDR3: CASSSGTSSFLTF. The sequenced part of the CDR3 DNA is TGTGCCAGCAGCTCCGGGACTAGTAGTTTC.

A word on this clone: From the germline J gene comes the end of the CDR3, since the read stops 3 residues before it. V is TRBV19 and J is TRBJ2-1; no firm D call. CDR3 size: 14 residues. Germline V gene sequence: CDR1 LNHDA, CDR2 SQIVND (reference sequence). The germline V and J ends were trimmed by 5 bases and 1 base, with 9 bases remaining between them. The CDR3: CASSVRHSYNEQFF. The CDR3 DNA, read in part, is TGTGCCAGTAGTGTCAGACATTCCTACAATGAG.